These T cell receptor beta chains were read from a single sample in a study of human T cells and chemical hapten exposure. In TCRdb, the RACE reads were re-called with MiXCR into one record per CDR3 protein. Of some 79,000 distinct CDR3 sequences detected, approximately 8% appear once; the ten largest clones hold around 1.5%. The sequencing used whole blood, collected in connection with sensitization to the hapten diphenylcyclopropenone (DPC). The receptors come from a woman under 40 with alopecia areata. Some clones in this sample may be carry-over from other donors' samples. Each CDR3 is given with its conserved first and last residue. Each record gives: D gene, J gene, clone size, V gene, CDR3 DNA, CDR3 protein. D genes are given only for firm matches. Clone size is given for some rows only: seen once, a few or many times, or a class if the clone is expanded.

TRBD2,TRBJ2-3,NA,TRBV13,TGTGCCAGCAGCTCCTATAGCGGGGGGTGCACAGATACGCAGTATTTT,CASSSYSGGCTDTQYF
NA,TRBJ2-1,many,TRBV12-3/TRBV12-4,TGTGCCAGCAGTTTAATGGCCAACCAAGGCACTGAGCAGTTCTTC,CASSLMANQGTEQFF
TRBD1,TRBJ2-7,many,TRBV20-1,TGCAGTGCTGGCGGACAGGGACCGTACGAGCAGTACTTC,CSAGGQGPYEQYF
NA,TRBJ2-3,many,TRBV20-1,TGCAGTGCTAGCTGGGTAGATACGCAGTATTTT,CSASWVDTQYF
NA,TRBJ1-5,NA,TRBV20-1,TGCAGTGCCCTCTCCTGGGGGGCAAGCAATCAGCCCCAGAATTTT,CSALSWGASNQPQNF
TRBD1,TRBJ1-2,few,TRBV12-3/TRBV12-4,TGTGCCAGCAGTTTAGGGGACAGGATTAACTATGGCTACACCTTC,CASSLGDRINYGYTF
TRBD1,TRBJ2-7,few,TRBV14,TGTGCCAGCAGCCAATCCGGGACAGGAGCCTACGAGCAGTACTTC,CASSQSGTGAYEQYF
TRBD1,TRBJ1-4,NA,TRBV2,TGTGCCAGCAGTGAAGACAGGGGTTCGAAACTGTTTTTT,CASSEDRGSKLFF
TRBD1,TRBJ2-7,many,TRBV5-4,TGTGCCAGCAGCTTCGACAGGGGACCATACGAGCAGTACTTC,CASSFDRGPYEQYF
NA,TRBJ1-4,many,TRBV5-1,TGCGCCAGCAGCTTGGAGAGGTCAACTAATGAAAAACTGTTTTTT,CASSLERSTNEKLFF
NA,TRBJ1-6,few,TRBV6-2/TRBV6-3,TGTGCCAGCAGTTACCCTGGACAAGATAATTCACCCCTCCACTTT,CASSYPGQDNSPLHF
TRBD1,TRBJ1-2,many,TRBV20-1,TGCAGTGCTAGAGATCAGGGACAGGGTGTGAAGGGAAATGGCTACACCTTC,CSARDQGQGVKGNGYTF
TRBD1,TRBJ1-4,NA,TRBV7-8,TGTGCCACCCGCAGGACAGGGGGTGGCGAAAAACTGTTTTTT,CATRRTGGGEKLFF
NA,TRBJ2-3,many,TRBV12-3/TRBV12-4,TGTGCCAGCAGTTTGTCCTTCACAGATACGCAGTATTTT,CASSLSFTDTQYF
NA,TRBJ1-5,NA,TRBV21-1,TGTGCCAGCAGCCAAAGGGCTTTGCCACAGGGGGAAGGACAGCCCCAGCATTTT,CASSQRALPQGEGQPQHF
NA,TRBJ1-3,many,TRBV3-1,TGTGCCAGCAGCTCCATTGCTGGAAACACCATATATTTT,CASSSIAGNTIYF
NA,TRBJ2-6,few,TRBV6-2/TRBV6-3,TGTGCCAGCAGCCTAGTTACCGAACACGCCAACAGGGTTTACGGGGCCAACGTCCTGACTTTC,CASSLVTEHANRVYGANVLTF
NA,TRBJ1-6,many,TRBV5-6,TGTGCCAGCAGCTTCGGGCAGCGGAGTAATTCACCCCTCCACTTT,CASSFGQRSNSPLHF
NA,TRBJ1-5,many,TRBV21-1,TGTGCCAGCAGCAAAGCGGGCAGTAGACATCAGCCCCAGCATTTT,CASSKAGSRHQPQHF
NA,TRBJ2-3,many,TRBV9,TGTGCCAGCAGCGTGTCGACAGGCACAGATACGCAGTATTTT,CASSVSTGTDTQYF
TRBD2,TRBJ2-3,few,TRBV6-4,TGTGCCACCCGACGACTAGCGGGAATCACAGATACGCAGTATTTT,CATRRLAGITDTQYF
NA,TRBJ2-2,NA,TRBV2,TGTGCCAGCAGGCAAACAGGGTTCGCGAACACCGGGGAGCTGTTTTTT,CASRQTGFANTGELFF
NA,TRBJ1-5,few,TRBV19,TGTGCCAGTAGTGTTCAAACGGTGGACCATCAGCCCCAGCATTTT,CASSVQTVDHQPQHF
TRBD2,TRBJ2-3,NA,TRBV6-5,TGTGCCAGCAGTTACTCGCGGACTAGCGGCCTTGGACGGCCAGATACGCAGTATTTT,CASSYSRTSGLGRPDTQYF
TRBD1,TRBJ1-3,NA,TRBV12-3/TRBV12-4,TGTGCCAGCAGTTTGCGGGACAGGGTTGGAAACACCATATATTTT,CASSLRDRVGNTIYF
NA,TRBJ1-5,NA,TRBV10-3,TGTGCCATCAGTGAGTCGTTACTGGGCCGAGAACCCCAGCATTTT,CAISESLLGREPQHF
TRBD1,TRBJ2-2,NA,TRBV11-2,TGTGCCAGCAGCTACCGACAGGGCTGGGGGGAGCTGTTTTTT,CASSYRQGWGELFF
TRBD1,TRBJ1-3,few,TRBV29-1,TGCAGCTTTGGGACAGATGGAAACACCATATATTTT,CSFGTDGNTIYF
NA,TRBJ1-1,few,TRBV6-5,TGTGCCAGCATCAGGGGCACTGAAGCTTTCTTT,CASIRGTEAFF
NA,TRBJ2-6,many,TRBV6-1,TGTGCCAGCAGTGAAATGGCGGGGGCCACCTCCTCTGGGGCCAACGTCCTGACTTTC,CASSEMAGATSSGANVLTF
TRBD2,TRBJ2-7,NA,TRBV2,TGTGCCAGCAGGGGGACTAGCCAAAGCTCCTACGAGCAGTACTTC,CASRGTSQSSYEQYF
NA,TRBJ1-5,NA,TRBV2,TGTGTCAGCAGTGAAAACCTTGAAGGGTCCCAGCATTTT,CVSSENLEGSQHF
NA,TRBJ2-5,many,TRBV10-3,TGTGCCATCAGTGTTCGGGGTTCCCAAGAGACCCAGTACTTC,CAISVRGSQETQYF
NA,TRBJ2-3,many,TRBV12-3/TRBV12-4,TGTGCCAGCAGTTTATTTGGGGGAGCGTCTGCGGGGAGACAAGATACGCAGTATTTT,CASSLFGGASAGRQDTQYF
TRBD1,TRBJ1-6,few,TRBV20-1,TGCAGTGCTGGAACGGGACAGGCTACCAATTCACCCCTCCACTTT,CSAGTGQATNSPLHF
NA,TRBJ2-1,NA,TRBV3-1,TGTGCCAGCAGCCTTTTGAATAGCAGAAATGAGCAGTTCTTC,CASSLLNSRNEQFF
NA,TRBJ2-7,many,TRBV20-1,TGCAGTGCTACCTGGGCAGGGGTCTACGAGCAGTACTTC,CSATWAGVYEQYF
NA,TRBJ2-5,many,TRBV7-2,TGTGCCAGCAGCTTAGGTGGCGTCAGCCGCGGGACCCAGTACTTC,CASSLGGVSRGTQYF
TRBD1,TRBJ1-4,many,TRBV20-1,TGCAGTGCTAGGGCCGGGACAGGGCCCTCCGGGGTTCTGTTTTTT,CSARAGTGPSGVLFF
NA,TRBJ2-5,many,TRBV6-1,TGTGCCAGCAGTGAAAGGACAGAACAAGAGACCCAGTACTTC,CASSERTEQETQYF
NA,TRBJ1-4,many,TRBV27,TGTGCCAGCAGGACGAAGACAGGAACTAATGAAAAACTGTTTTTT,CASRTKTGTNEKLFF
TRBD1,TRBJ1-1,few,TRBV6-5,TGTGCCAGCAGTAGACGACAGGGAGGCTCTGAAGCTTTCTTT,CASSRRQGGSEAFF
NA,TRBJ2-1,many,TRBV24-1,TGTGCCACCAGTGATTTGCGGGTTTACAATGAGCAGTTCTTC,CATSDLRVYNEQFF
NA,TRBJ2-1,few,TRBV7-3,TGTGCCAGCAGCTTAAACGCTGCAACCCACTCCTACAATGAGCAGTTCTTC,CASSLNAATHSYNEQFF
NA,TRBJ1-2,NA,TRBV12-5,TGTGCTAGTGGGACCCCACAACGAGCAGGCTACACCTTC,CASGTPQRAGYTF
NA,TRBJ1-2,few,TRBV5-1,TGCGCCAGCAGCTTAGTGGTTTGGAGCTATGGCTACACCTTC,CASSLVVWSYGYTF
NA,TRBJ1-5,NA,TRBV7-2,TGTGCCAGCAGCTTAGCGGCCCCCGGCCGAGATCAGCCCCAGAATTTT,CASSLAAPGRDQPQNF
NA,TRBJ2-7,NA,TRBV6-2/TRBV6-3,TGTGCCAGCAGTTACGGGAGGGGACAGAATTCCTACGAGCAGTACTTC,CASSYGRGQNSYEQYF
NA,TRBJ1-4,few,TRBV18,TGTGCCAGCTCACCTGGCCGTGAAAAACTGTTTTTT,CASSPGREKLFF